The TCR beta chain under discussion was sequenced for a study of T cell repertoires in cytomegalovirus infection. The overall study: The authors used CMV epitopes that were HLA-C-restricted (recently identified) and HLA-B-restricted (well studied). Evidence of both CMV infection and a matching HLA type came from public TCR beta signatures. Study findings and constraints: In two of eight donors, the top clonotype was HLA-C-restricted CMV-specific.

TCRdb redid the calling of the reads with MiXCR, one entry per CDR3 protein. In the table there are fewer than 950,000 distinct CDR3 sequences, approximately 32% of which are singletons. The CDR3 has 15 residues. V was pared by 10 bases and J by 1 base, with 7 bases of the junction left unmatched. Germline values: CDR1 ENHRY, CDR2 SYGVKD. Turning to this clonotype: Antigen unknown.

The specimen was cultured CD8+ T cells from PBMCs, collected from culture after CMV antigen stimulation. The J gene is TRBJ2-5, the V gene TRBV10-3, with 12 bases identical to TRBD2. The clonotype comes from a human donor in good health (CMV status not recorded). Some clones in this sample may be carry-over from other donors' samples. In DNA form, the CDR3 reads TGTGCCACCAGAACTAGCGGGGGGTTCCAAGAGACCCAGTACTTC. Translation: CATRTSGGFQETQYF.